The 7 T cell receptor beta chains below were found in one sample sequenced in a study of human CD8 memory T cell subsets. Researchers made TCR beta libraries via UMI-labeled 5' RACE. TCRdb processed the 5' RACE reads again and assigns one entry to each CDR3 protein, with no DNA. Its listing shows more than 9,000 distinct CDR3 sequences. Material: CD8+ stem-like memory T cells (TSCM and TCM) sorted from PBMCs. Subset specified: stem-like memory CD8 T cells (TSTEM), CCR7+ PD-1- TIGIT-. The receptors originated from a human donor in good health.

V and J are TRBV14 and TRBJ2-2; TCRdb's D call of TRBD2 is untestable without DNA. Germline V CDR1 and CDR2: SGHDN, FVKESK. The CDR3 runs 19 residues. The CDR3 loop reads CASSQALLAGGPGTGELFF.

CDR3: CASSLEQGYQETQYF. The J gene is TRBJ2-5, the V gene TRBV7-7; TCRdb gives TRBD1 as the D gene, but with no DNA this cannot be confirmed. Per the germline V gene, CDR1 is SSHAT and CDR2 is FNYEAQ (reference sequence). CDR3 length: 15 amino acids.

The genes are TRBV7-8 and TRBJ2-7; TCRdb proposes TRBD1, but this gene call is untestable without DNA. Germline-derived CDR1 and CDR2 are SGHVS and FQNEAQ. The CDR3 consists of 15 residues. The CDR3 is CASSLGTGARYEQYF.

This clonotype is medium-sized by frequency. The CDR3 loop is CASTPLGRKQFF. This chain links TRBV6-6 with TRBJ2-1; the TCRdb D gene call, TRBD1, has no DNA to confirm it. Looked up from germline, CDR1 is MNHNY and CDR2 is SVGAGI (reference sequence). This CDR3 comprises 12 residues.

The CDR3 here is CASSQEFLAGDTGELFF. The V and J genes are TRBV4-1 and TRBJ2-2; TCRdb's D call, TRBD2, is unchecked because there is no DNA. This CDR3 region has 17 residues. CDR1 and CDR2 (germline): MGHRA, YSYEKL.

CDR3 protein: CAIRGLKPLSTDTQYF. This sequence joins TRBV10-3 and TRBJ2-3; TCRdb's D gene call, TRBD2, goes unchecked for lack of DNA. CDR1 ENHRY and CDR2 SYGVKD come from the germline V gene. This CDR3 comprises 16 residues.

The chain is built from TRBV7-9 and TRBJ2-1; TCRdb designates TRBD2, a call that cannot be tested without DNA. The germline V gene has CDR1 SEHNR and CDR2 FQNEAQ (reference sequence). This CDR3 is built from 14 residues. This chain's CDR3 is CASSPRTSFNEQFF.